These 24 T cell receptor beta chains share one sample of origin, sequenced in a study of tumor-infiltrating lymphocytes in primary liver carcinoma. Bulk tissue was left unsorted, and RNA and DNA were co-extracted from 20-30 mg of it. TCR beta cDNA was prepared out of approximately 470 ng total RNA by means of a constant-region primer. Slightly modified ARM-PCR, run as three nested multiplex PCR rounds, produced the TCR beta libraries. With TRBV1-TRBV30 forward primers and a C-beta reverse primer, the first two PCR rounds were run for around 10 cycles each. TCRdb processed the multiplex PCR reads anew with MiXCR; each CDR3 protein has one entry. The sample holds around 99,000 distinct CDR3 sequences; around 68% are singletons and the top ten take roughly 30%. The sequencing sample was made of tumor-adjacent normal liver tissue. These receptors were taken from a man aged 40-55 years with primary liver carcinoma and hepatitis B virus infection.

Note on this clonotype: This may be a read error, as it is one base from a much larger clone. The missing conserved phenylalanine or tryptophan at the end of this CDR3 makes a read error likely. V usage is TRBV6-5 and J usage is TRBJ1-5; TRBD1 matches 12 bases. The CDR3 runs 15 residues. Germline V gene sequence: CDR1 MNHEY, CDR2 SVGAGI. V gave up 6 bases and J gave up 1 base; unmatched junction bases: 1. The CDR3 DNA reads TGTGCCAGCAGGGGACAGGGGGCGAGCAATCAGCCCCAGCATCTT. Its protein is CASRGQGASNQPQHL.

This clonotype came up a few times. CDR3 protein: CASSSTSGRGTSTDTQYF. The CDR3 nucleotides are TGCGCCAGCAGCTCCACTAGCGGGAGGGGTACTAGCACAGATACGCAGTATTTT. J is TRBJ2-3 and V is TRBV5-1; 13 nucleotides agree with TRBD2. The CDR3 is made up of 18 amino acids. Germline V gene sequence: CDR1 SGHRS, CDR2 YFSETQ. V was pared by 3 bases and J by 0 bases, with 7 bases of the junction left unmatched.

In its sample, this clonotype was seen many times. The CDR3 nucleotides are TGTGCCAGCAGGGAGACAGGTACTAACACTGAAGCTTTCTTT. As protein: CASRETGTNTEAFF. The gene calls are TRBV28 and TRBJ1-1; tentative D call: TRBD1 (6 bases). The CDR3 is made up of 14 amino acids. V dropped 6 bases and J dropped 2 bases, with 13 bases sitting between them. Germline V lookup: CDR1 MDHEN, CDR2 SYDVKM.

This rearrangement joins TRBV11-3 to TRBJ1-5; D possibly corresponds to TRBD2 (5 bases). The end of the DNA is better explained by TRBJ2-3, so the J call may be wrong. Germline values: CDR1 SGHNT, CDR2 YENEEA. The CDR3 sequence is 16 residues long. CDR3 sequence (DNA): TGTGCCAGCAGCTTAGGGACCGCGGGTGGCAATCAGCCCCAGTATTTT. This translates into CASSLGTAGGNQPQYF.

Comment on this clonotype: A much larger clone is a single base away; this may be a read error. This chain joins TRBV29-1 and TRBJ2-7, with 11 positions matching TRBD2. This CDR3 contains 14 residues. Germline V gives CDR1 SQVTM, CDR2 ANQGSEA. This CDR3 is CGVELAGGSYEQYF. CDR3 in DNA: TGCGGCGTTGAATTAGCGGGAGGGTCCTACGAGCAGTACTTC.

This clonotype was detected once. Possible read error: a much larger clone is one base away. The chain is built from TRBV6-5 and TRBJ2-1; D is tentatively TRBD1 or TRBD2 (6 bases each). This CDR3 is 13 amino acids long. V shed 8 bases and J shed 10 bases, with 18 bases lying between them. CDR1 and CDR2 from the germline V gene are MNHEY and SVGAGI. The CDR3: CASGGLGAGEQFF. The CDR3 region has the DNA TGTGCCAGCGGGGGACTGGGGGCAGGAGAGCAGTTCTTC.

As concerns this clonotype: Possible read error: a much larger clone is one base away. The chain combines TRBV6-1 with TRBJ1-6; a weak D match, TRBD1 (5 bases). V lost 11 bases to trimming and J lost 9 bases, with 20 bases between them. From germline, CDR1 is MNHNS and CDR2 SASEGT. The CDR3 is 14 amino acids. CDR3 loop: CAGAERGVASPLHF. CDR3 in DNA: TGTGCCGGCGCCGAGAGGGGAGTAGCTTCACCCCTCCACTTT.

The table lists this clonotype with a few counts. A read error may produce the germline difference seen at one junction end. This rearrangement joins TRBV6-5 to TRBJ2-5, with 7 positions matching TRBD2. Germline values: CDR1 MNHEY, CDR2 SVGAGI. The CDR3 is made up of 15 amino acids. In DNA, the CDR3 is TGCGCCAGCAGTTACGGGGGGAGTTCCTCAGTGACCCAGTACTTC. As protein: CASSYGGSSSVTQYF.

The chain recombines TRBV29-1 with TRBJ2-3, with TRBD1 matching over 7 bases. V gave up 4 bases and J gave up 15 bases; unmatched junction bases: 19. There are 14 residues in the CDR3. The V gene's germline CDR1 is SQVTM and CDR2 ANQGSEA. The CDR3 region has the DNA TGCAGCGTTGCGGCTCAGGGGGACACAGATACACACTATTTT. It codes for CSVAAQGDTDTHYF.

J is TRBJ2-5 and V is TRBV6-2 or TRBV6-3; TRBD2 matches 10 bases. The germline gives CDR1 MNHEY, CDR2 SVGEGT. Trimming took 5 bases from V and 0 from J; bases not matched to a gene: 9. The CDR3 sequence is 17 residues long. This CDR3 is CASSPGLAEMYQETQYF. The CDR3 region has the DNA TGTGCCAGCAGTCCCGGACTAGCGGAGATGTACCAAGAGACCCAGTACTTC.

This clonotype was observed a single time. This likely comes from a read error, as the CDR3 has no conserved phenylalanine or tryptophan at its end. The chain uses TRBV6-5 and TRBJ2-5, with a tentative D call TRBD2 (6 bases). The CDR3 extends over 14 amino acids. Germline CDR1 is MNHEY and CDR2 is SVGAGI. V was cut by 5 bases and J by 4 bases, with 14 bases left in between. The CDR3 coding sequence is TGTGCCAGCAGTCCCCGACTAGTGGGAGAGACCCAGTACTAC. It codes for CASSPRLVGETQYY.

The table lists this clonotype with a few counts. The V call is TRBV7-8, the J call TRBJ1-4; D uncertain. V dropped 5 bases and J dropped 4 bases, with 17 bases sitting between them. Germline values: CDR1 SGHVS, CDR2 FQNEAQ. This CDR3 is 16 amino acids long. The CDR3 DNA reads TGTGCCAGCAGCCCCTCAGACGGGAGGTATAATGAAAAACTGTTTTTT. Its translation is CASSPSDGRYNEKLFF.

This clonotype came up many times. The chain is built from TRBV12-3 or TRBV12-4 and TRBJ2-7; D is unclear. The V end lost 2 bases, the J end lost 0 bases, and 8 bases lay between the germline ends. CDR3 length: 14 amino acids. CDR3 amino acids: CASSLRVSSYEQYF. For the CDR3, the DNA is TGTGCCAGCAGTTTAAGAGTTAGCTCCTACGAGCAGTACTTC.

On this clonotype itself: A junction boundary mismatches the germline segment, possibly from a read error. V and J are TRBV11-2 and TRBJ2-1, with D tentatively TRBD1 (6 bases). The CDR3 consists of 15 residues. The germline V gene has CDR1 SGHAT and CDR2 FQNNGV. The CDR3 protein is CASSTGTGSHNEHFF. The CDR3 coding sequence is TGTGCCAGCAGCACAGGGACGGGTAGTCACAATGAGCATTTCTTC.

With respect to this clonotype: The junction and the germline gene differ at one end; a read error may be behind it. The chain couples TRBV11-2 to TRBJ2-5; D perhaps matches TRBD2 (5 bases). This CDR3 spans 14 amino acids. Germline V gene sequence: CDR1 SGHAT, CDR2 FQNNGV. Here the CDR3 DNA reads TGTGTCAGCCAAGTCCCGGGGAGCGCCGGATCCCAGTACTTC. Encoded protein: CVSQVPGSAGSQYF.

A note on this clonotype: The CDR3 carries no conserved terminal phenylalanine or tryptophan, so it likely arises from a read error. The chain carries TRBV11-1 and TRBJ2-5; 7 nucleotides match TRBD2. CDR1 and CDR2 (germline): SGHAT, FQDESV (reference sequence). The CDR3 length is 19 residues. In nucleotides, the CDR3 is TGTTCCAGCAGCCCGCCCCGGGAGGTCAGGAAGGACTTCCAAGAGACCCAGTACATC. Its translation: CSSSPPREVRKDFQETQYI.

In the case of this clonotype: Its ends do not fully match the called genes, so a read error is possible. This chain connects TRBV29-1 to TRBJ2-7; 7 bases map to TRBD1. The CDR3 length is 15 residues. Germline V gene sequence: CDR1 SQVTM, CDR2 ANQGSEA. CDR3 sequence reads: CSVAVISGQTGEQYF. The DNA for the CDR3 is TGCAGCGTTGCTGTAATCTCGGGACAGACAGGCGAGCAATACTTC.

The rearrangement links TRBV7-9 to TRBJ2-3; no reliable D call. Germline CDR1 and CDR2: SEHNR and FQNEAQ (reference sequence). This CDR3 is built from 13 residues. The germline V and J ends were trimmed by 7 bases and 10 bases, with 18 bases remaining between them. The CDR3 loop reads CASNLPSQISQYF. DNA for the CDR3: TGTGCCAGCAATTTACCGTCACAGATTTCGCAGTATTTT.

Turning to this clonotype: At one end the junction does not follow the germline gene, possibly because of a read error. This chain links TRBV28 with TRBJ2-5; no clear D gene. Germline values: CDR1 MDHEN, CDR2 SYDVKM. The length of the CDR3 is 11 residues. In DNA, the CDR3 is TGTGCCAGCCGAGACCCCGAGACCAAGTACTTC. Translating gives CASRDPETKYF.

A remark on this clonotype: An end of the junction does not agree with germline; a read error may underlie this. The V and J genes are TRBV29-1 and TRBJ1-2; 9 bases map to TRBD1. The CDR3 loop spans 15 amino acids. Germline V lookup: CDR1 SQVTM, CDR2 ANQGSEA. CDR3 DNA: TGCAGTGTTGAATATCAGAGGACAGGGGCATCTGGCCACACCTTC. The encoded protein is CSVEYQRTGASGHTF. Using reference TRBV29-1 and TRBJ1-2 for the parts outside the CDR3, the full variable domain is SAVISQKPSRDICQRGTSLTIQCQVDSQVTMMFWYRQQPGQSLTLIATANQGSEATYESGFVIDKFPISRPNLTFSTLTVSNMSPEDSSIYLCSVEYQRTGASGHTFGSGTRLTVV.

With respect to this clonotype: The junction does not match germline at one end; this may be a read error. The V gene is TRBV11-2, the J gene TRBJ2-1; 7 bases align to TRBD1. This CDR3 has 15 residues. The germline V gene encodes CDR1 SGHAT and CDR2 FQNNGV. The CDR3 DNA is TGTACCAGCAGCATAGTTACAGGGGCCTACAATGGGCAGTTCTTC. Its protein product is CTSSIVTGAYNGQFF.

Ten or more counts support this clonotype. V is TRBV29-1 and J is TRBJ2-1, with TRBD2 matching over 7 bases. The V and J ends lost 1 base and 3 bases, in that order; junction bases with no gene match: 3. CDR1 is SQVTM, CDR2 ANQGSEA, per germline. This CDR3 is built from 14 residues. The CDR3 loop is CSVEGGGIYNEQFF. CDR3 DNA sequence: TGCAGCGTTGAAGGGGGGGGGATCTACAATGAGCAGTTCTTC.

The J gene is TRBJ2-3, the V gene TRBV29-1, with D maybe TRBD2 (6 bases). This CDR3 spans 12 amino acids. Per the germline V gene, CDR1 is SQVTM and CDR2 is ANQGSEA. The V gene lost 7 bases and the J gene lost 3 bases, with 11 bases spanning the gap. This CDR3 reads CSDSGGTDTQYF. Written as DNA, the CDR3 is TGCAGCGATTCCGGAGGGACAGATACGCAGTATTTT.

As regards this clonotype: Relative to the germline gene, one junction end is altered; a read error may explain this. The rearrangement links TRBV6-5 to TRBJ2-7, with a weak D call TRBD2 (5 bases). The length of the CDR3 is 16 residues. The germline gives CDR1 MNHEY, CDR2 SVGAGI. CDR3 region: CTSTSPRTLVSYEQYF. The CDR3 DNA reads TGTACCAGCACTTCCCCTCGGACTCTGGTCTCCTATGAGCAGTACTTC.